Detailed here is one T cell receptor (beta chain). These data come from a study of T cells after yellow fever vaccination. Researchers made TCR cDNA using 5'RACE template switching, and this step added a universal primer site and UMIs. TCRdb re-called the 5' RACE reads with MiXCR, one entry per CDR3 protein. The sample carries some 150,000 distinct CDR3 sequences, 7% to 10% recorded once. The germline V and J ends were trimmed by 7 bases and 5 bases, with 11 bases remaining between them. The CDR3 is made up of 12 amino acids. The rearrangement links TRBV12-3 or TRBV12-4 to TRBJ2-5; D remains ambiguous. The TCR sequence derives from a man between 18 and 35 years old who received the YFV17D yellow fever vaccine. This sample comprised CD8+ T cells sorted from PBMCs, obtained 45 days after the yellow fever booster vaccination. The CDR3 nucleotides are TGTGCCAGCACCCCGAACGAGGAGACCCAGTACTTC. Translated, it gives CASTPNEETQYF.